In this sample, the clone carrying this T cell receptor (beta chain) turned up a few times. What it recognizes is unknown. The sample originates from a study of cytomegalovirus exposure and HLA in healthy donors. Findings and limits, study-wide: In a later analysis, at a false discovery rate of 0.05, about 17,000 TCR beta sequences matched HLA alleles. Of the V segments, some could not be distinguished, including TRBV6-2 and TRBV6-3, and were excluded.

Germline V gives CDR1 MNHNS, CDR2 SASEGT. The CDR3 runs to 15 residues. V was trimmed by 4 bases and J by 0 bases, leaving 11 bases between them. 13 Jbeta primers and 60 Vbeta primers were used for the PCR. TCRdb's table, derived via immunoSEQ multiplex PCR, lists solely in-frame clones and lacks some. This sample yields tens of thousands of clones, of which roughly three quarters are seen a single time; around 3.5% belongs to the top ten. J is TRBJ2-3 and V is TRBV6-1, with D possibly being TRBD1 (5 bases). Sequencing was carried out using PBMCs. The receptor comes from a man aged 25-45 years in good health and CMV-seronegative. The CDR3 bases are TGTGCCAGCAGTGGAGGCAGGGTAAGCACAGATACGCAGTATTTT. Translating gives CASSGGRVSTDTQYF.